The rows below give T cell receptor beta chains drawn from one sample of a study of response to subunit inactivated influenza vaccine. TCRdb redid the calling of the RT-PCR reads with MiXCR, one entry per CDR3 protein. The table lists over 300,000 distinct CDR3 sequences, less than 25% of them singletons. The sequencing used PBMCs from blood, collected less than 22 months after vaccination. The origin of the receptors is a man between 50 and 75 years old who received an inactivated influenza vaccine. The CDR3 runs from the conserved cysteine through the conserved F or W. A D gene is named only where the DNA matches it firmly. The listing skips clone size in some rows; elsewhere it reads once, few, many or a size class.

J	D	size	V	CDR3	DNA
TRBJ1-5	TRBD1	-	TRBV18	CASSPGTAHSNQPQHF	TGTGCCAGCTCACCAGGGACAGCTCATAGCAATCAGCCCCAGCATTTT
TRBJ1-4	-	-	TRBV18	CASSPRSNEKLFF	TGTGCCAGCTCACCTAGAAGTAATGAAAAACTGTTTTTT
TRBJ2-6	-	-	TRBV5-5	CASSSLGGDGANVLTF	TGTGCCAGCAGCTCCCTCGGAGGGGATGGGGCCAACGTCCTGACTTTC
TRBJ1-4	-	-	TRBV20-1	CSAIGQFDEKLFF	TGCAGTGCGATTGGACAATTTGATGAAAAACTGTTTTTT
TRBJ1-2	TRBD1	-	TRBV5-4	CASSPIGQGYGYTF	TGTGCCAGCAGCCCGATCGGACAGGGATATGGCTACACCTTC
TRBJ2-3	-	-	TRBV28	CASSFFPGPPSTDTQYF	TGTGCCAGCAGTTTTTTTCCGGGGCCGCCTAGCACAGATACGCAGTATTTT
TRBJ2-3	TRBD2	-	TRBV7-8	CASSSPWAGALDTQYF	TGTGCCAGCAGCTCCCCGTGGGCGGGAGCCTTGGATACGCAGTATTTT
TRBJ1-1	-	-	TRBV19	CASRDHPGTTTEAFF	TGTGCCAGTAGAGACCACCCGGGGACGACCACTGAAGCTTTCTTT
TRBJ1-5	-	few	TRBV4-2	CASSQDPGYSNQPQHF	TGTGCCAGCAGCCAAGATCCGGGATATAGCAATCAGCCCCAGCATTTT
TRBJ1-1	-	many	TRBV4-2	CASSQDSGITEAFF	TGTGCCAGCAGCCAAGACTCAGGGATCACTGAAGCTTTCTTT
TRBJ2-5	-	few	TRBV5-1	CASSFEETQYF	TGCGCCAGCAGCTTTGAGGAGACCCAGTACTTC
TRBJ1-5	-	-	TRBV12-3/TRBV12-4	CASSLASRGGSNQPQHF	TGTGCCAGCAGTTTGGCATCGCGGGGGGGGAGCAATCAGCCCCAGCATTTT
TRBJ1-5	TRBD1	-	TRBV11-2	CASSWDRAQPQHF	TGTGCCAGCAGCTGGGACAGGGCGCAGCCCCAGCATTTT
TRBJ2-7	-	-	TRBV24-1	CATSDETSYEQYF	TGTGCCACCAGTGACGAAACATCCTACGAGCAGTACTTC
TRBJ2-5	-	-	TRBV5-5	CASSLQDFTETQYF	TGTGCCAGCAGCTTACAAGATTTTACCGAGACCCAGTACTTC
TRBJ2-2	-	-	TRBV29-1	CSVEVEPLNTGELFF	TGCAGCGTTGAAGTAGAGCCCTTGAACACCGGGGAGCTGTTTTTT
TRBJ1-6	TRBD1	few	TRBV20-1	CSARDRGLFSNSPLHF	TGCAGTGCTAGGGACAGGGGGCTTTTCTCGAATTCACCCCTCCACTTT
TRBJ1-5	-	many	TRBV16	CASKPRGKGNQPQHF	TGTGCCAGCAAACCTCGGGGAAAAGGCAATCAGCCCCAGCATTTT
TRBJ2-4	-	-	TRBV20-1	CSAGTLALQYF	TGCAGTGCCGGGACTCTCGCCCTTCAGTACTTC
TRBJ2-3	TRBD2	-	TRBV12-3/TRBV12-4	CASSGTSGPTDTQYF	TGTGCCAGCAGTGGGACTAGCGGACCCACAGATACGCAGTATTTT
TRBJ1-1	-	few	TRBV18	CASSTRTGPRREAFF	TGTGCCAGCTCAACCCGCACAGGGCCCCGGAGGGAAGCTTTCTTT
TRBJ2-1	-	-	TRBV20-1	CSATAGTTDHEQFF	TGCAGTGCTACCGCGGGGACCACGGACCATGAGCAGTTCTTC
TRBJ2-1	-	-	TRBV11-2	CASSFNYQYNEQFF	TGTGCCAGCAGCTTTAACTACCAATACAATGAGCAGTTCTTC
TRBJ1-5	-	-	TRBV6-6	CASSMDGPYSNQPQHF	TGTGCCAGCAGCATGGACGGCCCGTATAGCAATCAGCCCCAGCATTTT
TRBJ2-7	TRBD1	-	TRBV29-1	CSVAGQGSSYEQYF	TGCAGCGTTGCTGGACAGGGGAGCTCCTACGAGCAGTACTTC
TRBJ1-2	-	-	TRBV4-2	CASSQEIAGRDGYTF	TGTGCCAGCAGCCAAGAGATCGCAGGTCGGGATGGCTACACCTTC
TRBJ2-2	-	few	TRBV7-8	CASRPTATRGTGELFF	TGTGCCAGCAGACCCACAGCGACGCGAGGCACCGGGGAGCTGTTTTTT
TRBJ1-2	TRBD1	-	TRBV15	CATSREPTGANGYTF	TGTGCCACCAGCAGAGAGCCGACAGGGGCGAATGGCTACACCTTC
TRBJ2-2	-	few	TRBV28	CASGVGTGELFF	TGTGCCAGCGGAGTCGGCACCGGGGAGCTGTTTTTT
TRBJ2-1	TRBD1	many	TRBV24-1	CATSDLPGQGANNEQFF	TGTGCCACCAGTGATCTCCCAGGACAGGGGGCCAACAATGAGCAGTTCTTC
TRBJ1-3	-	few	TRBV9	CASSTSGALKSGNTIYF	TGTGCCAGCAGCACCTCCGGGGCGTTAAAATCTGGAAACACCATATATTTT
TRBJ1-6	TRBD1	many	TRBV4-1	CASSPLIVGGSNSPLHF	TGCGCCAGCAGCCCCCTGATTGTAGGGGGCTCTAATTCACCCCTCCACTTT
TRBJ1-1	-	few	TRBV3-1	CASSQGGYPNTEAFF	TGTGCCAGCAGCCAAGGGGGTTATCCGAACACTGAAGCTTTCTTT
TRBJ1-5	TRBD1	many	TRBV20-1	CSASGTVNQPQHF	TGCAGTGCTAGTGGGACAGTCAATCAGCCCCAGCATTTT
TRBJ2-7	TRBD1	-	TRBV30	CACHRGGEQYF	TGTGCCTGCCACAGGGGCGGCGAGCAGTACTTC
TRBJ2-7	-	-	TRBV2	CASSYRQEQYF	TGTGCCAGCAGTTACCGACAGGAGCAGTACTTC
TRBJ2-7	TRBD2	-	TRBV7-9	CASSVGHVAGVAEQYF	TGTGCCAGCAGCGTGGGACACGTAGCGGGAGTCGCCGAGCAGTACTTC
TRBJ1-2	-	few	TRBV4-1	CASSQLALREKVDGYTF	TGCGCCAGCAGCCAGCTAGCTTTGAGGGAGAAGGTCGATGGCTACACCTTC
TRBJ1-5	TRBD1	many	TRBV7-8	CASSLEQGGLNQPQHF	TGTGCCAGCAGCTTAGAGCAGGGGGGCTTGAATCAGCCCCAGCATTTT
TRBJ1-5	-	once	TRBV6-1	CASEKDRNQPQHF	TGTGCCAGCGAAAAGGACAGAAATCAGCCCCAGCATTTT
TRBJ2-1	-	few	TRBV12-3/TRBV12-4	CASSPVWGGSYNEQFF	TGTGCCAGCAGCCCCGTCTGGGGAGGCTCCTACAATGAGCAGTTCTTC
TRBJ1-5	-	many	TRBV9	CASSVGGYSNQPQHF	TGTGCCAGCAGCGTAGGAGGATATAGCAATCAGCCCCAGCATTTT
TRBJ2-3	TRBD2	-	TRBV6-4	CASSDSASGGGDTQYF	TGTGCCAGCAGTGACTCGGCGAGCGGGGGGGGAGATACGCAGTATTTT
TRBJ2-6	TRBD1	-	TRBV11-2	CASSLGDRGLSSGANVLTF	TGTGCCAGCAGCTTAGGGGACAGGGGCCTTAGCTCTGGGGCCAACGTCCTGACTTTC
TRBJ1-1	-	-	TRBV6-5	CASSYGRNTEAFF	TGTGCCAGCAGTTACGGCAGGAACACTGAAGCTTTCTTT